The sequence of this T cell receptor (beta chain) was determined in a study of identical twins. The study's findings and limits: A cross-sectional statistical analysis, not follow-up of the same donors, supported the conclusions. Analyses of zero insertions could be partly confounded by invariant MAIT and iNKT cells.

TCRdb re-called the 5' RACE reads through MiXCR, storing one row per CDR3 protein. The top ten clones hold around 13% of a sample with some 760,000 distinct CDR3 sequences, 18% of them seen once. The V end lost 4 bases, the J end lost 13 bases, and 14 bases lay between the germline ends. Germline assignment: CDR1 SGHDN and CDR2 FVKESK. The length of the CDR3 is 12 residues. All donors comprised healthy Caucasians. A word on this clonotype: Its antigen is undetermined.

These data were likewise used in another study, on T cells expressing NK-cell markers. That publication notes: The study found dominant NKG2C+ clonotypes at roughly 1.0-7.0% of CD8+ T cells in six donors.

Sequenced: PBMCs. The V call is TRBV14, the J call TRBJ2-1; perhaps D is TRBD1 or TRBD2 (5 bases each). The sequence was obtained from a woman aged 18-29 years in good health. In nucleotides, the CDR3 is TGTGCCAGCAGCCCCCAGTTGGGGGTTCAGTTCTTC. Translation: CASSPQLGVQFF.